The clone carrying this T cell receptor (beta chain) has at least ten counts. The antigen remains undetermined. TCRdb analysed the 5' RACE reads with MiXCR anew, one entry per CDR3 protein. The sample lists tens of thousands of distinct CDR3 sequences, roughly 5.2% occurring once. The sample comes from a study of spatial heterogeneity in lung cancer. Study in general: The library had UMIs, and each TCR and UMI pair averaged more than ten raw reads. Study observations and caveats: Ubiquitous expanded tumor TCRs appeared in blood more at resection than follow-up.

The CDR3 consists of 17 residues. With 3 bases removed from V and 0 bases from J, the gap between germline ends came to 19 bases. Germline assignment: CDR1 SGHRS and CDR2 YFSETQ. Time point here: sample taken at primary tumor resection. Samples were donated by 72 untreated early-stage non-small cell lung cancer patients. Whole RNA, isolated from tumor, nontumor lung or frozen PBMC, was sequenced without prior sorting. This chain joins TRBV5-1 and TRBJ2-7; D is perhaps TRBD2 (6 bases). The sequence was collected from a male donor with early-stage non-small cell lung cancer. The sample consisted of PBMCs, taken at surgery. CDR3 sequence: CASSCGVDQVPSYEQYF. DNA of the CDR3: TGCGCCAGCAGCTGCGGGGTTGACCAAGTCCCCTCCTACGAGCAGTACTTC.